This T cell receptor beta chain is from a study of blood T cell repertoires in COVID-19. In the study overall: Specimens from acute and convalescent COVID-19 originated in the United States, Italy and Spain.

The J segment lost 4 bases and the V segment lost 0 bases, leaving 8 bases of the junction unmatched. CDR1 SGHRS and CDR2 YFSETQ come from the germline V gene. The CDR3 length is 17 residues. Residents of around 24 US areas, aged roughly 18 to 89 years, made up the participants. Cohorts were determined from participant-reported clinical history. Using immunoSEQ multiplex PCR, the repertoire was profiled, and TCRdb retains in-frame clones only, with some absent. Among about 200,000 clones listed, 84% were seen once. This TCR was recovered from a man aged 35 to 55 who had recovered from COVID-19. This rearrangement joins TRBV5-1 to TRBJ2-2; 8 bases line up with TRBD1. Sequencing was performed on PBMCs or T cells enriched from blood (not recorded which). CDR3 loop: CASSLVVGQGGTGELFF. The CDR3 region has the DNA TGCGCCAGCAGCTTGGTGGTCGGACAGGGAGGCACCGGGGAGCTGTTTTTT.